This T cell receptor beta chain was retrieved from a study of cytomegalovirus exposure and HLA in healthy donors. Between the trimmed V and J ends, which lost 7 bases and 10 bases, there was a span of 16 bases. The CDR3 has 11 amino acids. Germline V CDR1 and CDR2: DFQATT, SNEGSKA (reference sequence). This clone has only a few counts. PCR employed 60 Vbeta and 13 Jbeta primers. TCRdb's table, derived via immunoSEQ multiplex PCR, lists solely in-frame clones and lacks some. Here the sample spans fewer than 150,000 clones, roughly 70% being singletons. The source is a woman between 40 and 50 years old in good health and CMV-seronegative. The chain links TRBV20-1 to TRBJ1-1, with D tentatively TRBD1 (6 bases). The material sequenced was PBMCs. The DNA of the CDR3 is TGCAGTGGGGACAAGCCGAGGGGAGCTTTCTTT. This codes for CSGDKPRGAFF.